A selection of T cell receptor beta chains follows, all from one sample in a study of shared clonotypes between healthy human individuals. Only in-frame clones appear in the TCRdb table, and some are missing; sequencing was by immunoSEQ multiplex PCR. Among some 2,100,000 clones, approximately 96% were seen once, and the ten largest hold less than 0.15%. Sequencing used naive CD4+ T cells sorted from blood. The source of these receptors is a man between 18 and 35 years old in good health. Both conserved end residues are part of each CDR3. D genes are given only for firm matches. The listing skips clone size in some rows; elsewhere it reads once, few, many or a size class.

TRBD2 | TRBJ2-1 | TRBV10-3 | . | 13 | TGTGCCACCGGACTAGCGGGAGAATTCGAGCAGTTCTTC | CATGLAGEFEQFF
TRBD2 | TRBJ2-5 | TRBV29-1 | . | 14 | TGCAGCGTTGAAGTAACGACTAGCGGGGAGACCCAGTACTTC | CSVEVTTSGETQYF
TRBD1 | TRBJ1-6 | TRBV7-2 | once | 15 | TGTGCCAGCAGCCAAGAAGGGACAGTTAATTCACCCCTCCACTTT | CASSQEGTVNSPLHF
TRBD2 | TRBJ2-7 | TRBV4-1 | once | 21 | TGCGCCAGCAGCCAAGATCGGGCTAGCGGGAACCTAATGCTAAGCTCCTACGAGCAGTACTTC | CASSQDRASGNLMLSSYEQYF
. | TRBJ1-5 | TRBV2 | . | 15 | TGTGCCAGCAGGCCGGACATCTATAGCAATCAGCCCCAGCATTTT | CASRPDIYSNQPQHF
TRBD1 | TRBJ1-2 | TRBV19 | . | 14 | TGTGCCAGTAGTACTGGACAGGGGAACTATGGCTACACCTTC | CASSTGQGNYGYTF
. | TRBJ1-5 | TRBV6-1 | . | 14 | TGTGCCAGCAGCTCCGGGGGCAAAGGCCAGCCCCAGCATTTT | CASSSGGKGQPQHF
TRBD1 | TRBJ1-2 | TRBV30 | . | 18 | TGTGCCTGGAGTCACGATTCCAAGACCGGACAGGGCAACTATGGCTACACCTTC | CAWSHDSKTGQGNYGYTF
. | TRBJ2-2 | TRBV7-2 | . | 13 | TGTGCCAGCAGGACTGTCTTGACCGGGGAGCTGTTTTTT | CASRTVLTGELFF
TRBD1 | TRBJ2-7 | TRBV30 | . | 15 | TGTGCCTGGAGTGTACAGGGGACAGGGAGGTACGAGCAGTACTTC | CAWSVQGTGRYEQYF
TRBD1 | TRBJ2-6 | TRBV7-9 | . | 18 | TGTGCCAGCAGCTCTGGACAGGGTCAAGACTCTGGGGCCAACGTCCTGACTTTC | CASSSGQGQDSGANVLTF
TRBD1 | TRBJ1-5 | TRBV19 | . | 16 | TGTGCCAGTAGTACGATCGACAGGGCTTGGAATCAGCCCCAGCATTTT | CASSTIDRAWNQPQHF
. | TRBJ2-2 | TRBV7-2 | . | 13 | TGTGCCAGCAGCCCGCTAAACACCGGGGAGCTGTTTTTT | CASSPLNTGELFF
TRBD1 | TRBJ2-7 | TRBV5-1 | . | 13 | TGCGCCAGCAGCCTCGGGACAGGGGGCGAGCAGTACTTC | CASSLGTGGEQYF
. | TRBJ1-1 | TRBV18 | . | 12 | TGTGCCAGCTCACCTTTATACACTGAAGCTTTCTTT | CASSPLYTEAFF
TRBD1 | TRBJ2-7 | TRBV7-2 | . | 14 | TGTGCCAGCAGCCGACAGGGGGGATTCTACGAGCAGTACTTC | CASSRQGGFYEQYF
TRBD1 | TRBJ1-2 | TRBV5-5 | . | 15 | TGTGCCAGCAGCCATCCCCCTACAGGGGGCCATGGCTACACCTTC | CASSHPPTGGHGYTF
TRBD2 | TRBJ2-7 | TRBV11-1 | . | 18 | TGTGCCAGCAGAGGAACCGGGACTAGCGGGGGGACCTCCTACGAGCAGTACTTC | CASRGTGTSGGTSYEQYF
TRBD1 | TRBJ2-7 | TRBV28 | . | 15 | TGTGCCAGCAGTACCGGGACAGGGAGACCAAACGAGCAGTACTTC | CASSTGTGRPNEQYF
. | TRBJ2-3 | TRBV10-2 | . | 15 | TGCGCCAGCCGCCCTGAACGAGCCTACACAGATACGCAGTATTTT | CASRPERAYTDTQYF
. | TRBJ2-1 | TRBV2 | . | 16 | TGTGCCAGCAGTCCCTTCCTTAGTGCATCATACAATGAGCAGTTCTTC | CASSPFLSASYNEQFF
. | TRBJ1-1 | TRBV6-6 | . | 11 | TGTGCCAGCACGGGCGGAGCTGAAGCTTTCTTT | CASTGGAEAFF
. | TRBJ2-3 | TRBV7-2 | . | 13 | TGTGCCAGCAGCCCCTTCACGGGCGGCACGCAGTATTTT | CASSPFTGGTQYF
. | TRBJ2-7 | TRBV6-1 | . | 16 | TGTGCCAGCAGTGAGGTAACTTCTTACGCTGTATACGAGCAGTACTTC | CASSEVTSYAVYEQYF
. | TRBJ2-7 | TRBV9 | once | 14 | TGTGCCAGCAGCGGAGGACTGGACTCCTACGAGCAGTACTTC | CASSGGLDSYEQYF
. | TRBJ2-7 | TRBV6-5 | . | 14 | TGTGCCAGCAGCTTGACTAGGGACTCCTACGAGCAGTACTTC | CASSLTRDSYEQYF
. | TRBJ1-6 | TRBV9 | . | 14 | TGTGCCAGCAGCCCCGGGCCTAGGGATTCACCCCTCCACTTT | CASSPGPRDSPLHF
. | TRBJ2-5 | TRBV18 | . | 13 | TGTGCCAGCTCACTCACGGATCAAGAGACCCAGTACTTC | CASSLTDQETQYF
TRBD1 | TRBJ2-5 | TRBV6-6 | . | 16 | TGTGCCAGCAGTTCCAGGGGGCCCCAAATCCAAGAGACCCAGTACTTC | CASSSRGPQIQETQYF
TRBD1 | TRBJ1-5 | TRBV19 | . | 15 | TGTGCCAGTAGTATGGCCAGGGGGAAATATCAGCCCCAGCATTTT | CASSMARGKYQPQHF
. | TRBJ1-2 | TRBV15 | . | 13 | TGTGCCACCGGGATAAGCGGGAGTGTAGGCTACACCTTC | CATGISGSVGYTF
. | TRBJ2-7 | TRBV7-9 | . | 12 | TGTGCCAGCAGTCCCGGCCAGGGCGAGCAGTACTTC | CASSPGQGEQYF
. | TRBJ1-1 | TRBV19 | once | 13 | TGTGCCAGTAGTCTGGGGGGCATCGCTGAAGCTTTCTTT | CASSLGGIAEAFF
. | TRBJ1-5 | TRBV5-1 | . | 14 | TGCGCCAGCAGCTTGGAGCCGGGGGAACAGCCCCAGCATTTT | CASSLEPGEQPQHF
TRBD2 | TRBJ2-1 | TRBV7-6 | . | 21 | TGTGCCAGCAGCTTAGGTCTCGGACAGTTCTCTCTAGCGGGAGGGGACAATGAGCAGTTCTTC | CASSLGLGQFSLAGGDNEQFF
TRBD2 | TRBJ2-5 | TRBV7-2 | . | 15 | TGTGCCAGCAGCTTAGGACTCCCCGGGGGGGAGACCCAGTACTTC | CASSLGLPGGETQYF
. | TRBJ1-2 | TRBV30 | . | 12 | TGTGCCTGGAGTAGAGTTAACTATGGCTACACCTTC | CAWSRVNYGYTF
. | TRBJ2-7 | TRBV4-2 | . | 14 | TGTGCCAGCAGCCAAGTGGTAAGCGTCTACGAGCAGTACTTC | CASSQVVSVYEQYF
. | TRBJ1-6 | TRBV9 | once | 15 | TGTGCCAGCAGCGTAGAGGGACTGAGAAATTCACCCCTCCACTTT | CASSVEGLRNSPLHF
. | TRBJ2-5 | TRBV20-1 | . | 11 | TGCAGTGCTAGAGGGGGGGAGACCCAGTACTTC | CSARGGETQYF
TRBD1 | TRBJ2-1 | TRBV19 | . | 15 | TGTGCCAGTAGTTCCAGACAGGGGGCTGTAGTTGAGCAGTTCTTC | CASSSRQGAVVEQFF
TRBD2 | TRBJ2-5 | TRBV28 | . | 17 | TGTGCCAGCAGTCCGGGACTAGCGGGGGGGCGACAAGAGACCCAGTACTTC | CASSPGLAGGRQETQYF
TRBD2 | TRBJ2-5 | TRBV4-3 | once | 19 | TGCGCCAGCAGCCAACGACCCCTTCTAGCGGGAGGGAGGATAGAGACCCAGTACTTC | CASSQRPLLAGGRIETQYF
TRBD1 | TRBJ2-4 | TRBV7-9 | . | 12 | TGTGCCAGCAGCTCCGTGGGGACAGAACAGTACTTC | CASSSVGTEQYF
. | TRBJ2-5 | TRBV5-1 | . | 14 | TGCGCCAGCAGCTTGGAGGCCGGGTCGGAGACCCAGTACTTC | CASSLEAGSETQYF